Each of the 17 T cell receptor beta chains below was sequenced from the same sample in a study of cytomegalovirus exposure and HLA in healthy donors. The PCR had 60 Vbeta and 13 Jbeta primers. Using immunoSEQ multiplex PCR, the repertoire was profiled, and TCRdb retains in-frame clones only, with some absent. The table lists approximately 150,000 clones, 80% to 85% of them singletons. The specimen was PBMCs. These receptors originate from a man aged 50-60 years in good health and CMV-seropositive.

This chain joins TRBV19 and TRBJ1-5; TRBD1 aligns across 7 bases. This CDR3 is 14 amino acids long. Germline trimming cut 9 bases from V and 2 bases from J; bases unmatched to any gene: 7. Germline assignment: CDR1 LNHDA and CDR2 SQIVND (reference sequence). CDR3 sequence: CASGHQGGNQPQHF. The CDR3 DNA reads TGTGCCAGCGGGCATCAGGGGGGCAATCAGCCCCAGCATTTT.

The chain carries TRBV29-1 and TRBJ2-5; 8 bases agree with TRBD2. This CDR3 has 14 residues. Germline V gene data show CDR1 as SQVTM and CDR2 as ANQGSEA. Trimming cost V 5 bases and J 4 bases; bases outside gene matches: 9. Here the CDR3 DNA reads TGCAGCGTTTCGGGCCGGGGGGGCCGAGAGACCCAGTACTTC. This codes for CSVSGRGGRETQYF.

The chain couples TRBV9 to TRBJ2-1; 8 nucleotides line up with TRBD2. The germline V gene encodes CDR1 SGDLS and CDR2 YYNGEE. The CDR3 runs 17 residues. V gave up 0 bases and J gave up 7 bases; unmatched junction bases: 12. In DNA, the CDR3 is TGTGCCAGCAGCGTAGGCCCGGGACTAGGGATTCAAAATGAGCAGTTCTTC. It specifies CASSVGPGLGIQNEQFF. Complete variable domain (other parts from reference TRBV9 and TRBJ2-1): DSGVTQTPKHLITATGQRVTLRCSPRSGDLSVYWYQQSLDQGLQFLIQYYNGEERAKGNILERFSAQQFPDLHSELNLSSLELGDSALYFCASSVGPGLGIQNEQFFGPGTRLTVL.

The sample holds one count of this clone. The genes are TRBV4-1 and TRBJ2-7; 8 bases match TRBD1. The CDR3 loop spans 18 amino acids. V lost 4 bases to trimming and J lost 0 bases; unmatched junction nucleotides: 14. Germline assignment: CDR1 MGHRA and CDR2 YSYEKL. CDR3 coding DNA: TGCGCCAGCAGCCTTCTCACAACAGGGGGGTCGGCCTCCTACGAGCAGTACTTC. Amino acids: CASSLLTTGGSASYEQYF.

This chain connects TRBV7-8 to TRBJ2-2, with D perhaps TRBD1 (5 bases). Germline assignment: CDR1 SGHVS and CDR2 FQNEAQ. Trimming left V 8 bases short and J 2 bases short, with 15 bases between. This CDR3 contains 15 residues. As DNA, the CDR3 is TGTGCCAGCGGCCCTTCAGGGCCAAACACCGGGGAGCTGTTTTTT. Its translation: CASGPSGPNTGELFF.

This sequence joins TRBV27 and TRBJ2-7, with a tentative D call TRBD2 (5 bases). Germline V gene sequence: CDR1 MNHEY, CDR2 SMNVEV (reference sequence). There are 11 residues in the CDR3. V gave up 5 bases and J gave up 4 bases, with 6 bases separating them. The CDR3 DNA is TGTGCCAGCAGTCCGGGGTACGAGCAGTACTTC. Protein: CASSPGYEQYF.

V usage is TRBV27 and J usage is TRBJ1-1; D is ambiguous. The CDR3 is made up of 15 amino acids. Germline-derived CDR1 and CDR2 are MNHEY and SMNVEV (reference sequence). The germline V and J ends were trimmed by 5 bases and 8 bases, with 21 bases remaining between them. The CDR3 region is CASSPETGKPGEAFF. The CDR3 region has the DNA TGTGCCAGCAGTCCCGAGACCGGGAAGCCGGGGGAAGCTTTCTTT.

CDR3 amino acids: CASSLGRAGSSYEQYF. The CDR3 DNA is TGTGCCAGCAGCTTAGGGCGGGCAGGATCCTCCTACGAGCAGTACTTC. The chain joins TRBV7-9 to TRBJ2-7; TRBD2 might be the D (5 bases). Trimming cost V 1 base and J 0 bases, with 13 bases left between them. This CDR3 has 16 residues. Germline CDR1 and CDR2: SEHNR and FQNEAQ (reference sequence). Combining the CDR3 with reference TRBV7-9 and TRBJ2-7 gives the whole variable domain DTGVSQNPRHKITKRGQNVTFRCDPISEHNRLYWYRQTLGQGPEFLTYFQNEAQLEKSRLLSDRFSAERPKGSFSTLEIQRTEQGDSAMYLCASSLGRAGSSYEQYFGPGTRLTVT.

The rearrangement uses TRBV2 and TRBJ1-5; no clear D gene. The germline V gene encodes CDR1 SNHLY and CDR2 FYNNEI. V lost 7 bases and J lost 4, with 11 bases in between. The CDR3 consists of 13 residues. This CDR3 reads CASTLEVNQPQHF. The CDR3, as DNA: TGTGCCAGCACCTTAGAAGTTAATCAGCCCCAGCATTTT.

The chain has TRBV15 and TRBJ2-1; TRBD1 agrees at 8 bases. V was clipped by 1 base and J by 7 bases; unmatched bases: 0. The V gene's germline CDR1 is LNHNV and CDR2 YYDKDF (reference sequence). The CDR3 sequence is 13 residues long. The CDR3 DNA reads TGTGCCACCAGCAGAGGGACAGGGAATGAGCAGTTCTTC. Translating gives CATSRGTGNEQFF.

J is TRBJ2-5 and V is TRBV4-2, with 15 bases identical to TRBD2. This CDR3 has 17 residues. Germline V gene sequence: CDR1 LGHNA, CDR2 YNFKEQ. V was clipped by 4 bases and J by 2 bases; unmatched bases: 5. For the CDR3, the DNA is TGTGCCAGCAGCCTGGGACTAGCGGGGGGTGGGCAAGAGACCCAGTACTTC. It specifies CASSLGLAGGGQETQYF.

The rearrangement links TRBV11-2 to TRBJ1-1, with 7 bases matching TRBD1. Germline CDR1 is SGHAT and CDR2 is FQNNGV. The CDR3 sequence is 16 residues long. Unmatched junction bases numbered 11, after V lost 5 bases and J lost 2 bases. The CDR3 reads CASSPRTGGKNTEAFF. The CDR3 nucleotides are TGTGCCAGCAGCCCCCGGACAGGAGGGAAAAACACTGAAGCTTTCTTT. Based on the CDR3 plus reference TRBV11-2 and TRBJ1-1, the full variable domain is EAGVAQSPRYKIIEKRQSVAFWCNPISGHATLYWYQQILGQGPKLLIQFQNNGVVDDSQLPKDRFSAERLKGVDSTLKIQPAKLEDSAVYLCASSPRTGGKNTEAFFGQGTRLTVV.

This clone turned up a few times. The rearrangement uses TRBV5-6 and TRBJ1-2; D is unresolved. The CDR3 loop spans 15 amino acids. Germline V lookup: CDR1 SGHDT, CDR2 YYEEEE. V was trimmed by 4 bases and J by 1 base, leaving 14 bases between them. The CDR3 DNA is TGTGCCAGCAGCCCCGGGTCCCACCTTAACTATGGCTACACCTTC. The encoded protein is CASSPGSHLNYGYTF.

The chain couples TRBV21-1 to TRBJ2-7; the listed D gene, TRBD1, was not tested against the DNA. TRBV21-1 is a documented pseudogene. The CDR3 covers 19 residues. The CDR3 loop reads CASSIWGTGGEVWTYEQYF. The DNA of the CDR3 is TGTGCCAGCAGCATTTGGGGGACAGGGGGTGAGGTATGGACCTACGAGCAGTACTTC.

This clone is a singleton in its sample. The chain joins TRBV21-1 to TRBJ2-1; no DNA check was done on the table's D call, TRBD2. TRBV21-1 is assigned pseudogene status. The CDR3 length is 14 residues. CDR3 nucleotides: TGTGCCAGCAGCTTCCGGGACTCCGACAATGAGCAGTTCTTC. Its translation: CASSFRDSDNEQFF.

This chain links TRBV14 with TRBJ2-7; 7 positions agree with TRBD2. J lost 4 bases, V lost 4 bases, and 4 bases had no gene match. The CDR3 runs to 13 residues. Germline-derived CDR1 and CDR2 are SGHDN and FVKESK. This chain's CDR3 is CASSPSLAYEQYF. For the CDR3, the DNA is TGTGCCAGCAGCCCCTCACTAGCGTACGAGCAGTACTTC.

As for this clone: Its ends do not fully match the called genes, so a read error is possible. The sample contains more than one DNA sequence encoding this CDR3. V and J are TRBV10-1 and TRBJ2-7; the D gene is possibly TRBD2 (6 bases). The CDR3 is 16 amino acids. From germline, CDR1 is WNHNN and CDR2 SYGVQD (reference sequence). The CDR3 loop is CASSGSSTEGTHEQYF. The CDR3 nucleotides are TGCGCCAGCAGTGGGTCCTCCACGGAGGGGACCCACGAACAGTACTTC.